These 31 T cell receptor beta chains share one sample of origin, sequenced in a study of T-cell reconstitution after alpha-beta-depleted transplantation in children. Preparing the TCRbeta library involved the use of unique molecular identifiers. MiXCR, applied by TCRdb to the PCR reads, yields one record per CDR3 protein. The sample lists about 460,000 distinct CDR3 sequences, about an eighth occurring once. The sequencing used PBMCs from the stem cell graft donor, collected from the stem cell graft. The receptors were sampled from a human donor who donated a stem cell graft to a child with combined immunodeficiency.

The rearrangement links TRBV11-2 to TRBJ2-1; 8 nucleotides align to TRBD2. Germline CDR1 and CDR2: SGHAT and FQNNGV. This CDR3 comprises 16 residues. The V segment lost 5 bases and the J segment 7 bases; nucleotides outside the gene matches: 13. The CDR3 coding sequence is TGTGCCAGCAGCGCGTCAGCGGGAGCTGGTACGAATGAGCAGTTCTTC. Protein sequence: CASSASAGAGTNEQFF.

Only a few counts were recorded for this clonotype. This chain links TRBV13 with TRBJ2-5, with a weak D call TRBD2 (6 bases). The length of the CDR3 is 13 residues. V lost 5 bases, J lost 3 bases, and 10 bases lay in between. Germline lookup yields CDR1 PRHDT and CDR2 FYEKMQ (reference sequence). The CDR3 coding sequence is TGTGCCAGCAGCGATCGGAGGGAAGAGACCCAGTACTTC. It specifies CASSDRREETQYF. The complete variable domain, with remaining parts taken from reference TRBV13 and TRBJ2-5, reads AAGVIQSPRHLIKEKRETATLKCYPIPRHDTVYWYQQGPGQDPQFLISFYEKMQSDKGSIPDRFSAQQFSDYHSELNMSSLELGDSALYFCASSDRREETQYFGPGTRLLVL.

This clonotype was seen ten or more times. V and J are TRBV2 and TRBJ1-1; tentative D call: TRBD1 (5 bases). This CDR3 is built from 14 residues. Germline V gives CDR1 SNHLY, CDR2 FYNNEI. Trimming left V 4 bases short and J 8 bases short, with 17 bases between. The CDR3 reads CASSGDLGRTEAFF. In nucleotides, the CDR3 is TGTGCCAGCAGTGGGGACCTGGGGAGGACCGAAGCTTTCTTT.

Only a few counts were recorded for this clonotype. The rearrangement joins TRBV4-3 to TRBJ2-7, with TRBD1 as a possible D gene (5 bases). Germline V gives CDR1 LGHNA, CDR2 YSLEER. Trimming removed 3 bases from V and 9 bases from J, with 36 bases in between. This CDR3 has 20 amino acids. The CDR3 coding sequence is TGCGCCAGCAGCCACCCTGCGACAGACCGCGGATGGGGTCCCAACCAGGGGCAGTACTTC. Translating it yields CASSHPATDRGWGPNQGQYF.

This clonotype was picked up many times. The CDR3 bases are TGTGCCAGCAGCTTAGGCAGGGAAAATGAGCAGTTCTTC. Encoded protein: CASSLGRENEQFF. The chain is built from TRBV11-2 and TRBJ2-1; tentative D call: TRBD1 (5 bases). CDR1 and CDR2 from the germline V gene are SGHAT and FQNNGV. The CDR3 totals 13 residues. The V end lost 1 base, the J end lost 7 bases, and 8 bases lay between the germline ends.

The CDR3 DNA reads TGTGCCACCAGTGATCTACCCGGGACAGGGGATTACAATGAGCAGTTCTTC. This codes for CATSDLPGTGDYNEQFF. The chain carries TRBV24-1 and TRBJ2-1; 10 bases align to TRBD1. Germline lookup yields CDR1 KGHDR and CDR2 SFDVKD. Germline trimming cut 3 bases from V and 4 bases from J; bases unmatched to any gene: 8. This CDR3 spans 17 amino acids.

In its sample, this clonotype was seen many times. This chain connects TRBV12-3 or TRBV12-4 to TRBJ2-7, with 7 bases fitting TRBD1. V dropped 4 bases and J dropped 2; count of bases not matched to a gene: 2. The CDR3 has 13 residues. The CDR3 DNA is TGTGCCAGCAGTTGGGGACAGACCTACGAGCAGTACTTC. Translating gives CASSWGQTYEQYF.

This clonotype was recorded at least ten times. The chain uses TRBV9 and TRBJ2-1; 8 bases align to TRBD1. CDR1 and CDR2 (germline): SGDLS, YYNGEE. There are 13 residues in the CDR3. Trimming removed 3 bases from V and 4 bases from J; junction bases left unmatched: 0. CDR3 sequence (DNA): TGTGCCAGCAGCGGGGACAGGTACAATGAGCAGTTCTTC. It yields the protein CASSGDRYNEQFF.

This chain's CDR3 is CAWSVRLAGPDTQYF. The CDR3 nucleotides are TGTGCCTGGAGTGTACGACTAGCGGGTCCAGATACGCAGTATTTT. The V gene is TRBV30, the J gene TRBJ2-3; 10 bases are shared with TRBD2. Germline CDR1 GTSNPN, CDR2 SVGIG (reference sequence). CDR3 length equals 15 residues. V gave up 0 bases and J gave up 4 bases; unmatched junction bases: 4.

The V gene is TRBV19, the J gene TRBJ2-3, with D unresolved. The CDR3 covers 13 residues. Trimming pared 1 base from V and 6 bases from J, leaving 8 bases between. The germline V gene has CDR1 LNHDA and CDR2 SQIVND (reference sequence). The CDR3 coding sequence is TGTGCCAGTAGTATAGCGGGCCCGGATACGCAGTATTTT. Its translation is CASSIAGPDTQYF.

This clonotype was picked up a small number of times. V gene TRBV10-3 combines with J gene TRBJ2-7, with 11 bases identical to TRBD1. This CDR3 is built from 14 residues. Per the germline V gene, CDR1 is ENHRY and CDR2 is SYGVKD. The V segment lost 6 bases and the J segment 7 bases; nucleotides outside the gene matches: 8. CDR3 coding DNA: TGTGCCATCAGAGGACAGGGGGCGCCGGGAGAGCAGTACTTC. Translation gives CAIRGQGAPGEQYF.

In this sample, this clonotype turned up a few times. This chain links TRBV12-3 or TRBV12-4 with TRBJ1-2, with no clear D. Trimming left V 5 bases short and J 4 bases short, with 8 bases between. CDR3 length: 12 residues. CDR3 amino acids: CASSKTIYGYTF. The CDR3 DNA reads as TGTGCCAGCAGTAAAACGATCTATGGCTACACCTTC.

The chain couples TRBV5-6 to TRBJ2-3; D uncertain. This CDR3 has 15 residues. In germline, CDR1 is SGHDT, CDR2 YYEEEE. Trimming removed 2 bases from V and 0 bases from J, with 10 bases in between. DNA for the CDR3: TGTGCCAGCAGCTTAGGGCAGGAAAGCACAGATACGCAGTATTTT. Translated: CASSLGQESTDTQYF.

This rearrangement joins TRBV25-1 to TRBJ2-5, with D unclear. CDR1 and CDR2 from the germline V gene are MGHDK and SYGVNS. This CDR3 region has 14 residues. The ends were cut back, 1 base at V and 2 bases at J, with 8 bases in the middle. CDR3 loop: CASSEFRSQETQYF. The CDR3 DNA follows: TGTGCCAGCAGTGAATTCCGGTCTCAAGAGACCCAGTACTTC.

This clonotype was counted ten times or more. The rearrangement links TRBV24-1 to TRBJ2-1; 8 nucleotides match TRBD2. Germline CDR1 KGHDR, CDR2 SFDVKD. The CDR3 runs 17 residues. V lost 1 base, J lost 8 bases, and 12 bases stayed unmatched. In DNA form, the CDR3 reads TGTGCCACCAGTGATTTTACGGTCAGCGGGAGATCGGATGAGCAGTTCTTC. It encodes CATSDFTVSGRSDEQFF.

The V call is TRBV7-3, the J call TRBJ2-3, with 11 bases fitting TRBD2. Germline CDR1 is SGHTA and CDR2 is FQGTGA. This CDR3 has 18 residues. Losses at the gene ends were 5 bases for V and 2 bases for J; bases not matched to a gene: 12. In DNA, the CDR3 is TGTGCCAGCAGCCCACGGGGGCTACTAGCGGGAGACACAGATACGCAGTATTTT. Amino acid sequence: CASSPRGLLAGDTDTQYF. The full variable domain, completed using reference TRBV7-3 and TRBJ2-3, is GAGVSQTPSNKVTEKGKYVELRCDPISGHTALYWYRQSLGQGPEFLIYFQGTGAADDSGLPNDRFFAVRPEGSVSTLKIQRTERGDSAVYLCASSPRGLLAGDTDTQYFGPGTRLTVL.

The chain carries TRBV20-1 and TRBJ2-7, with a weak D call TRBD1 (7 bases). The CDR3 covers 12 residues. CDR1 is DFQATT, CDR2 SNEGSKA, per germline (reference sequence). The V and J ends lost 6 bases and 5 bases respectively, with 14 bases between them. CDR3 sequence reads: CSAQGGSNEQYF. DNA for the CDR3: TGCAGTGCGCAGGGGGGATCGAACGAGCAGTACTTC.

This clonotype was found many times. V gene TRBV27 combines with J gene TRBJ2-1; D gene uncertain. This CDR3 spans 14 amino acids. CDR1 and CDR2 (germline): MNHEY, SMNVEV (reference sequence). The germline V and J ends were trimmed by 5 bases and 6 bases, with 14 bases remaining between them. The CDR3 region is CASSPGSPSNEQFF. CDR3 coding DNA: TGTGCCAGCAGTCCCGGCAGTCCCTCCAATGAGCAGTTCTTC.

V gene TRBV5-6 combines with J gene TRBJ1-1; D not certain. Per the germline V gene, CDR1 is SGHDT and CDR2 is YYEEEE. The CDR3 extends over 13 amino acids. V lost 7 bases to trimming and J lost 1 base, with 11 bases between them. The CDR3 region is CASGRWENTEAFF. The DNA of the CDR3 is TGTGCCAGCGGGCGTTGGGAGAACACTGAAGCTTTCTTT. Filled out from reference TRBV5-6 and TRBJ1-1, the complete variable domain reads DAGVTQSPTHLIKTRGQQVTLRCSPKSGHDTVSWYQQALGQGPQFIFQYYEEEERQRGNFPDRFSGHQFPNYSSELNVNALLLGDSALYLCASGRWENTEAFFGQGTRLTVV.

The chain carries TRBV12-3 or TRBV12-4 and TRBJ2-3, with D possibly being TRBD1 (6 bases). CDR3 length equals 14 residues. V was trimmed by 4 bases and J by 4 bases, leaving 12 bases between them. CDR3 sequence reads: CASSSATGSDTQYF. CDR3 nucleotides: TGTGCCAGCAGTTCGGCTACAGGGTCAGATACGCAGTATTTT.

There are many counts of this clonotype. The chain combines TRBV5-1 with TRBJ2-7; no definite D call. The V gene's germline CDR1 is SGHRS and CDR2 YFSETQ. With 0 bases removed from V and 2 bases from J, the gap between germline ends came to 9 bases. This CDR3 contains 14 residues. CDR3 nucleotides: TGCGCCAGCAGCTTGGCGATGGAGCCCTACGAGCAGTACTTC. It translates to CASSLAMEPYEQYF.

The table lists this clonotype with a few counts. This chain links TRBV20-1 with TRBJ2-7; D is perhaps TRBD1 or TRBD2 (6 bases each). Looked up from germline, CDR1 is DFQATT and CDR2 is SNEGSKA (reference sequence). The germline V and J ends were trimmed by 4 bases and 2 bases, with 21 bases remaining between them. The CDR3 loop spans 16 amino acids. The CDR3 sequence is CSATGRIGGRTYEQYF. CDR3 DNA sequence: TGCAGTGCTACAGGGAGAATAGGGGGGCGGACCTACGAGCAGTACTTC.

This clonotype turned up a few times. V and J are TRBV27 and TRBJ2-1; TRBD2 agrees at 7 bases. CDR1 is MNHEY, CDR2 SMNVEV, per germline (reference sequence). This CDR3 is 15 amino acids long. Trimming removed 4 bases from V and 4 bases from J; junction bases left unmatched: 7. The CDR3 region is CASSYGGSMYNEQFF. CDR3 coding DNA: TGTGCCAGCAGTTACGGCGGGAGTATGTACAATGAGCAGTTCTTC.

This clonotype was detected ten times or more. CDR3 DNA: TGTGCCACCTCCGGAGGGACAGGGACCTACGAGCAGTACTTC. This codes for CATSGGTGTYEQYF. J is TRBJ2-7 and V is TRBV6-2 or TRBV6-3; TRBD1 agrees at 9 bases. The length of the CDR3 is 14 residues. Losses at the gene ends were 10 bases for V and 2 bases for J; bases not matched to a gene: 9. The germline CDR1 and CDR2 sequences are MNHEY and SVGEGT.

CDR3 in amino acids: CASSLKLSNEQFF. The CDR3 nucleotides are TGTGCCAGCAGCTTGAAACTATCCAATGAGCAGTTCTTC. V usage is TRBV7-3 and J usage is TRBJ2-1; D is unresolved. Between the trimmed V and J ends, which lost 3 bases and 6 bases, there was a span of 9 bases. Germline V lookup: CDR1 SGHTA, CDR2 FQGTGA. This CDR3 is 13 amino acids long.

This clonotype was observed many times. The rearrangement joins TRBV7-9 to TRBJ2-1; D uncertain. The CDR3 sequence is 17 residues long. CDR1 is SEHNR and CDR2 is FQNEAQ in the germline V gene (reference sequence). Trimming removed 5 bases from V and 4 bases from J, with 21 bases in between. As DNA, the CDR3 is TGTGCCAGCAGCGATACAGTCGACATAGTTGTTTACAATGAGCAGTTCTTC. It specifies CASSDTVDIVVYNEQFF.

This chain connects TRBV11-3 to TRBJ2-3; D might be TRBD2 (6 bases). The CDR3 loop spans 15 amino acids. Germline assignment: CDR1 SGHNT and CDR2 YENEEA. Trimming removed 1 base at V and 2 bases at J, with 10 bases between. The CDR3 here is CASSLVGGTTDTQYF. CDR3 nucleotides: TGTGCCAGCAGCTTAGTTGGCGGGACCACAGATACGCAGTATTTT.

This clonotype has at least ten counts. V gene TRBV5-1 combines with J gene TRBJ2-1; TRBD1 matches 8 bases. Germline CDR1 reads SGHRS; CDR2 reads YFSETQ. The CDR3 length is 15 residues. V dropped 0 bases and J dropped 4; count of bases not matched to a gene: 3. The CDR3 here is CASSLETGEYNEQFF. The CDR3 DNA is TGCGCCAGCAGCTTGGAGACAGGGGAATACAATGAGCAGTTCTTC.

The CDR3: CASSGGQGAGYTF. The DNA for the CDR3 is TGTGCCAGCAGTGGGGGACAGGGGGCTGGCTACACCTTC. The chain uses TRBV12-3 or TRBV12-4 and TRBJ1-2; TRBD1 matches 12 bases. V dropped 5 bases and J dropped 7; count of bases not matched to a gene: 2. This CDR3 contains 13 residues.

Remarks on this clonotype: Just one base apart from a much larger clone, this may be a read error. The CDR3 end shows no conserved phenylalanine or tryptophan, and so a read error is likely. This chain joins TRBV12-3 or TRBV12-4 and TRBJ2-7, with D perhaps TRBD2 (6 bases). Trimming removed 4 bases at V and 4 bases at J, with 11 bases between. This CDR3 comprises 13 residues. The DNA for the CDR3 is TGTGCCAGCAGTTGGGGACTCTCGTACGAGCAGTACTAC. Its translation is CASSWGLSYEQYY.

This clonotype came up a few times. CDR3 sequence reads: CSARESSGGAWSYEQYF. DNA for the CDR3: TGCAGTGCTAGAGAGAGTAGCGGGGGGGCCTGGTCCTACGAGCAGTACTTC. The chain employs TRBV20-1 and TRBJ2-7, with 11 nucleotides matching TRBD2. Trimming removed 0 bases from V and 1 base from J; junction bases left unmatched: 8. The germline CDR1 and CDR2 sequences are DFQATT and SNEGSKA (reference sequence). The CDR3 length is 17 residues.